Below, 32 T cell receptor beta chains from the same sample are listed, as sequenced in a study of blood T cell repertoires in COVID-19 (dated by TCRdb to the early 2020s). Library preparation used the immunoSEQ multiplex PCR assay. TCRdb stores this immuneACCESS table with in-frame sequences only. Part of the clones is absent; in the studies checked, under half of the shortfall reflects unresolved V genes, and no reason is known for the rest. Within this sample are more than 250,000 clones, with 70% to 90% of them counted one time only. Around 6% of the sample goes to the ten largest clones. Sequenced material: peripheral blood. The receptors were gathered from a man in his late teens or twenties who had recovered from COVID-19.

V is TRBV27 and J is TRBJ2-1, with 7 positions matching TRBD1. The CDR3 covers 18 residues. Germline V gene lookup returns CDR1 MNHEY and CDR2 SMNVEV (reference sequence). Unmatched junction bases numbered 12, after V lost 0 bases and J lost 4 bases. The CDR3 here is CASSLSRGQGRTYNEQFF. The CDR3 nucleotides read TGTGCCAGCAGTTTATCTAGGGGGCAAGGACGGACATACAATGAGCAGTTCTTC.

This clone has just one count. The chain recombines TRBV10-3 with TRBJ2-7; TRBD1 matches at 10 bases. The germline V gene encodes CDR1 ENHRY and CDR2 SYGVKD. Germline trimming cut 0 bases from V and 4 bases from J; bases unmatched to any gene: 3. The CDR3 has 15 amino acids. In DNA, the CDR3 is TGTGCCATCAGTGAGTCGGGGACAGGGGTATACGAGCAGTACTTC. It encodes CAISESGTGVYEQYF.

The chain joins TRBV6-6 to TRBJ1-4; D not resolved. The CDR3 is made up of 15 amino acids. CDR1 is MNHNY and CDR2 is SVGAGI in the germline V gene (reference sequence). V dropped 4 bases and J dropped 2 bases, with 11 bases sitting between them. The CDR3 region has the DNA TGTGCCAGCAGTTTGTTGAGAGAGACTAATGAAAAACTGTTTTTT. Translated: CASSLLRETNEKLFF.

V usage is TRBV27 and J usage is TRBJ1-2; 7 nucleotides match TRBD1. The CDR3 is made up of 16 amino acids. Germline V CDR1 and CDR2: MNHEY, SMNVEV (reference sequence). Germline trimming cut 4 bases from V and 6 bases from J; bases unmatched to any gene: 14. The chain's CDR3 is CASSYRATGNLDGYTF. CDR3 nucleotide sequence: TGTGCCAGCAGTTACCGAGCGACAGGGAACTTGGATGGCTACACCTTC.

The chain joins TRBV28 to TRBJ2-7; TRBD1 aligns across 12 bases. CDR1 and CDR2 (germline): MDHEN, SYDVKM. Trimming took 4 bases from V and 2 from J; bases not matched to a gene: 9. The CDR3 runs to 17 residues. This chain's CDR3 is CASSSGQGARLTYEQYF. The CDR3, as DNA: TGTGCCAGCAGTTCGGGACAGGGGGCACGCTTAACCTACGAGCAGTACTTC.

For the CDR3, the DNA is TGTGCCAGCTCACCACAAGAACTAGCGGGAGCAGAGACCCAGTACTTC. Translated: CASSPQELAGAETQYF. This chain links TRBV18 with TRBJ2-5; 11 bases align to TRBD2. Germline V gene data show CDR1 as KGHSH and CDR2 as LQKENI. Trimming removed 1 base from V and 4 bases from J; junction bases left unmatched: 5. This CDR3 is 16 amino acids long. Supplemented by reference TRBV18 and TRBJ2-5, the full variable domain reads NAGVMQNPRHLVRRRGQEARLRCSPMKGHSHVYWYRQLPEEGLKFMVYLQKENIIDESGMPKERFSAEFPKEGPSILRIQQVVRGDSAAYFCASSPQELAGAETQYFGPGTRLLVL.

V and J are TRBV10-3 and TRBJ2-1, with 11 positions matching TRBD2. J was trimmed by 12 bases and V by 6 bases; bases with no gene match: 10. CDR3 length: 14 amino acids. In germline, CDR1 is ENHRY, CDR2 SYGVKD. CDR3 residues: CAISVAGGDRVQFF. For the CDR3, the DNA is TGTGCCATCAGCGTAGCGGGGGGGGACAGGGTGCAGTTCTTC.

The chain recombines TRBV27 with TRBJ1-1; D is ambiguous. CDR1 is MNHEY, CDR2 SMNVEV, per germline (reference sequence). The CDR3 has 13 amino acids. The germline V and J ends were trimmed by 3 bases and 4 bases, with 9 bases remaining between them. CDR3 in DNA: TGTGCCAGCAGTTTGAGTCCGGGCACTGAAGCTTTCTTT. Amino acids: CASSLSPGTEAFF.

J is TRBJ2-1 and V is TRBV18; TRBD1 aligns across 8 bases. The CDR3 is 16 amino acids. CDR1 is KGHSH, CDR2 LQKENI, per germline. V lost 0 bases, J lost 3 bases, and 4 bases stayed unmatched. The CDR3 loop reads CASSPPRDRYYNEQFF. The CDR3 coding sequence is TGTGCCAGCTCACCACCCCGGGACAGGTACTACAATGAGCAGTTCTTC. Full variable domain (rest looked up from reference TRBV18 and TRBJ2-1): NAGVMQNPRHLVRRRGQEARLRCSPMKGHSHVYWYRQLPEEGLKFMVYLQKENIIDESGMPKERFSAEFPKEGPSILRIQQVVRGDSAAYFCASSPPRDRYYNEQFFGPGTRLTVL.

The V gene is TRBV27, the J gene TRBJ1-2; the D gene is possibly TRBD1 (5 bases). The CDR3 sequence is 15 residues long. The germline gives CDR1 MNHEY, CDR2 SMNVEV (reference sequence). V lost 0 bases and J lost 7, with 15 bases in between. The CDR3, as DNA: TGTGCCAGCAGTTTATCCCCCCGGGACGGGGGTGGCTACACCTTC. Translated, it gives CASSLSPRDGGGYTF.

This rearrangement joins TRBV2 to TRBJ1-3, with TRBD1 identical over 7 bases. The CDR3 covers 17 residues. After removal of 5 bases from V and 4 bases from J, the junction contained 14 bases not matched to a gene. The V gene's germline CDR1 is SNHLY and CDR2 FYNNEI. CDR3 region: CASSLQSRDSGGNTIYF. CDR3 nucleotide sequence: TGTGCCAGCAGTTTACAGAGCCGGGACAGTGGAGGAAACACCATATATTTT.

The chain joins TRBV18 to TRBJ1-1, with D possibly matching TRBD1 (6 bases). This CDR3 is built from 15 residues. V dropped 0 bases and J dropped 6 bases, with 14 bases sitting between them. Germline V lookup: CDR1 KGHSH, CDR2 LQKENI. The CDR3 DNA reads as TGTGCCAGCTCACCACCGTTGAGGGGGACCCCTGAAGCTTTCTTT. Encoded protein: CASSPPLRGTPEAFF. Full variable domain (outside the CDR3, taken from reference TRBV18 and TRBJ1-1): NAGVMQNPRHLVRRRGQEARLRCSPMKGHSHVYWYRQLPEEGLKFMVYLQKENIIDESGMPKERFSAEFPKEGPSILRIQQVVRGDSAAYFCASSPPLRGTPEAFFGQGTRLTVV.

The chain has TRBV6-5 and TRBJ1-3; TRBD1 matches at 7 bases. The CDR3 loop spans 11 amino acids. CDR1 and CDR2 from the germline V gene are MNHEY and SVGAGI. The ends lost 11 bases at V and 8 bases at J; junction bases unmatched: 6. The CDR3 loop reads CAGRQGDTIYF. The CDR3 DNA reads as TGTGCCGGCCGACAGGGCGACACCATATATTTT.

This chain joins TRBV19 and TRBJ1-1; tentative D call: TRBD1 (5 bases). The CDR3 loop spans 13 amino acids. Germline V CDR1 and CDR2: LNHDA, SQIVND (reference sequence). Trimming left V 7 bases short and J 0 bases short, with 9 bases between. The CDR3 bases are TGTGCCAGTAAAGGCAGGGTGAACACTGAAGCTTTCTTT. This sequence encodes CASKGRVNTEAFF.

This sequence joins TRBV11-2 and TRBJ2-1; 8 bases align to TRBD1. CDR1 and CDR2 (germline): SGHAT, FQNNGV. CDR3 length: 14 residues. Trimming took 1 base from V and 9 from J; bases not matched to a gene: 5. The CDR3 bases are TGTGCCAGCAGCTTAGGACAGGGGAGGTTTGAGCAGTTCTTC. Its protein product is CASSLGQGRFEQFF. The variable domain in full, completed from reference TRBV11-2 and TRBJ2-1, reads EAGVAQSPRYKIIEKRQSVAFWCNPISGHATLYWYQQILGQGPKLLIQFQNNGVVDDSQLPKDRFSAERLKGVDSTLKIQPAKLEDSAVYLCASSLGQGRFEQFFGPGTRLTVL.

This chain joins TRBV19 and TRBJ1-6, with D perhaps matching TRBD1 (6 bases). CDR3 length: 13 amino acids. Per germline, CDR1 LNHDA and CDR2 SQIVND (reference sequence). Trimming cost V 7 bases and J 7 bases, with 11 bases left between them. In DNA form, the CDR3 reads TGTGCCAGTAAGGTACAGGGCAATTCACCCCTCCACTTT. It encodes CASKVQGNSPLHF.

The chain carries TRBV27 and TRBJ2-6; 7 positions agree with TRBD2. Germline loops: CDR1 MNHEY, CDR2 SMNVEV (reference sequence). The junction had 6 bases not matched to a gene; V was cut back by 6 bases and J by 4 bases. The CDR3 is 15 amino acids. Written as DNA, the CDR3 is TGTGCCAGCAGCCCGGGAGGATCGGGGGCCAACGTCCTGACTTTC. Protein product: CASSPGGSGANVLTF.

This clone came up once. This sequence joins TRBV13 and TRBJ2-7, with D possibly TRBD2 on 6 matching bases. V lost 0 bases and J 1 base, leaving 13 bases between the germline ends. Germline V gene sequence: CDR1 PRHDT, CDR2 FYEKMQ (reference sequence). The CDR3 has 16 residues. The CDR3 bases are TGTGCCAGCAGCTTAGGACTAGCTTTGAATTCCTACGAGCAGTACTTC. This codes for CASSLGLALNSYEQYF.

In the case of this clone: One junction end does not reproduce the germline sequence, and a read error may be involved. V and J are TRBV4-2 and TRBJ2-3, with D tentatively TRBD2 (5 bases). Germline V CDR1 and CDR2: LGHNA, YNFKEQ. The CDR3 is 15 amino acids. CDR3 loop: CASSEERLNTDTQYF. Written as DNA, the CDR3 is TGTGCCAGCAGCGAAGAGCGGTTGAACACAGATACGCAGTATTTT.

The chain recombines TRBV2 with TRBJ1-1, with TRBD1 matching 10 bases. V shed 6 bases and J 1 base; nucleotides not matched to a gene: 8. The germline V gene has CDR1 SNHLY and CDR2 FYNNEI. The CDR3 covers 16 residues. The CDR3 bases are TGTGCCAGCAGGCCCGGACAGGGGGGGAGGAACACTGAAGCTTTCTTT. Its translation: CASRPGQGGRNTEAFF.

This rearrangement joins TRBV6-2 or TRBV6-3 to TRBJ2-7, with TRBD1 identical over 9 bases. The junction had 6 bases not matched to a gene; V was cut back by 2 bases and J by 4 bases. There are 15 residues in the CDR3. Germline CDR1 reads MNHEY; CDR2 reads SVGEGT. In DNA form, the CDR3 reads TGTGCCAGCAGTTACCCGGGACAGGGACGGTACGAGCAGTACTTC. This translates into CASSYPGQGRYEQYF.

A single count supports this clone. J is TRBJ2-7 and V is TRBV27, with TRBD1 matching 8 bases. This CDR3 has 15 residues. Germline V lookup: CDR1 MNHEY, CDR2 SMNVEV (reference sequence). The V segment lost 3 bases and the J segment 3 bases; nucleotides outside the gene matches: 7. CDR3 sequence (DNA): TGTGCCAGCAGTTTGGGGACAGGTACCCACTACGAGCAGTACTTC. Encoded protein: CASSLGTGTHYEQYF.

The V and J genes are TRBV30 and TRBJ2-1, with 9 positions matching TRBD2. CDR1 is GTSNPN, CDR2 SVGIG, per germline (reference sequence). The CDR3 totals 12 residues. J lost 6 bases, V lost 4 bases, and 1 base had no gene match. The DNA for the CDR3 is TGTGCCTGGACTAGCGGGATCAATGAGCAGTTCTTC. Protein: CAWTSGINEQFF.

The rearrangement links TRBV6-2 or TRBV6-3 to TRBJ1-2; a possible D gene is TRBD1 (6 bases). V lost 5 bases and J 3 bases, leaving 13 bases between the germline ends. This CDR3 is 14 amino acids long. Germline CDR1 MNHEY, CDR2 SVGEGT. Here the CDR3 reads CASSRTEWDYGYTF. CDR3 sequence (DNA): TGTGCCAGCAGTCGGACAGAGTGGGACTATGGCTACACCTTC.

The V call is TRBV7-6, the J call TRBJ2-1; 11 bases agree with TRBD2. Germline V gene data show CDR1 as SGHVS and CDR2 as FNYEAQ. The CDR3 spans 15 residues. V dropped 3 bases and J dropped 7; count of bases not matched to a gene: 5. In DNA, the CDR3 is TGTGCCAGCAGCTTCACTAGCGGGAGCTGGAATGAGCAGTTCTTC. Encoded protein: CASSFTSGSWNEQFF.

The rearrangement uses TRBV4-1 and TRBJ1-2; 7 bases agree with TRBD1. Germline trimming cut 4 bases from V and 1 base from J; bases unmatched to any gene: 15. Germline V gives CDR1 MGHRA, CDR2 YSYEKL. This CDR3 is built from 18 residues. The CDR3: CASSRSRGQANLNYGYTF. For the CDR3, the DNA is TGCGCCAGCAGCCGATCCCGAGGACAGGCTAATCTTAACTATGGCTACACCTTC.

V and J are TRBV5-4 and TRBJ2-5; 11 bases align to TRBD2. The germline V gene encodes CDR1 SGHNT and CDR2 YYREEE (reference sequence). The CDR3 consists of 16 residues. J lost 2 bases, V lost 4 bases, and 7 bases had no gene match. CDR3 sequence reads: CASSTLTSGEQETQYF. The CDR3 DNA sequence: TGTGCCAGCAGCACCCTGACTAGCGGGGAGCAAGAGACCCAGTACTTC.

The J gene is TRBJ2-1, the V gene TRBV2; TRBD2 agrees at 10 bases. The CDR3 consists of 16 residues. After removal of 2 bases from V and 4 bases from J, the junction contained 5 bases not matched to a gene. Germline-derived CDR1 and CDR2 are SNHLY and FYNNEI. The CDR3 loop reads CASSELTSGEYNEQFF. The CDR3 coding sequence is TGTGCCAGCAGTGAACTAACTAGCGGGGAGTACAATGAGCAGTTCTTC.

The chain has TRBV28 and TRBJ1-5, with D perhaps matching TRBD1 (5 bases). The CDR3 sequence is 13 residues long. Germline CDR1 is MDHEN and CDR2 is SYDVKM. V lost 5 bases and J lost 4, with 9 bases in between. The CDR3 region is CASSQGLNQPQHF. The CDR3 nucleotides are TGTGCCAGCAGTCAGGGTCTTAATCAGCCCCAGCATTTT. The full variable domain, completed using reference TRBV28 and TRBJ1-5, is DVKVTQSSRYLVKRTGEKVFLECVQDMDHENMFWYRQDPGLGLRLIYFSYDVKMKEKGDIPEGYSVSREKKERFSLILESASTNQTSMYLCASSQGLNQPQHFGDGTRLSIL.

The chain recombines TRBV13 with TRBJ1-1; 9 bases line up with TRBD1. Germline-derived CDR1 and CDR2 are PRHDT and FYEKMQ (reference sequence). V gave up 4 bases and J gave up 4 bases; unmatched junction bases: 4. This CDR3 has 14 amino acids. CDR3 amino acids: CASSYGQGTTEAFF. In nucleotides, the CDR3 is TGTGCCAGCAGCTACGGACAGGGGACCACTGAAGCTTTCTTT.

The chain has TRBV5-4 and TRBJ1-6; D is ambiguous. The CDR3 totals 15 residues. V lost 0 bases and J lost 1, with 5 bases in between. Germline lookup yields CDR1 SGHNT and CDR2 YYREEE (reference sequence). The CDR3 sequence: CASSLGESYNSPLHF. Written as DNA, the CDR3 is TGTGCCAGCAGCTTGGGAGAATCCTATAATTCACCCCTCCACTTT.

V is TRBV30 and J is TRBJ1-3; D is ambiguous. Trimming cost V 1 base and J 5 bases, with 9 bases left between them. From germline, CDR1 is GTSNPN and CDR2 SVGIG (reference sequence). This CDR3 contains 13 residues. CDR3: CAWSGTSRNTIYF. The DNA for the CDR3 is TGTGCCTGGAGTGGGACTTCTCGAAACACCATATATTTT.